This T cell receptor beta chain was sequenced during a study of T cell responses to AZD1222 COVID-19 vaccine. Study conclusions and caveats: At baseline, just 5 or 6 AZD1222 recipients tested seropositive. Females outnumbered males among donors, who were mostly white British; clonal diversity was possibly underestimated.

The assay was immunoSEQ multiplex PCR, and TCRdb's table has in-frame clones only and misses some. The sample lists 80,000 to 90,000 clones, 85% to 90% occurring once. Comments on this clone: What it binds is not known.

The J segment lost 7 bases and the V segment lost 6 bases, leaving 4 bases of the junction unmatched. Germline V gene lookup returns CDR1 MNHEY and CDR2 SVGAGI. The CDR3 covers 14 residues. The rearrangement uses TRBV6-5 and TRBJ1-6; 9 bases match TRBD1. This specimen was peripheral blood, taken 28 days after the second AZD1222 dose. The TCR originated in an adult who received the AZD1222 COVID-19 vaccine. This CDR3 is CASRPDRGNSPLHF. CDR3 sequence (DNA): TGTGCCAGCAGACCGGACAGGGGAAATTCACCCCTCCACTTT.